Listed here is a single T cell receptor (beta chain). The target of this receptor is not known. No base quality information exists; no much larger clone differs at one position. This sample is part of a study of cytomegalovirus exposure and HLA in healthy donors (dated 2017 in TCRdb). About the study as a whole: According to an earlier analysis of 587 of the donors, about 179 million T cells yielded 100 million or so unique TCR beta sequences and 276 Gb of sequence data. Four to six DR-DQ haplotypes were handled as single units for association and clustering because linkage in the cohort was strong. The number of donors typed differed by locus, with about 629-640 for A, B, C, DRB1 and DQB1, 522 for DQA1, about 610 for DPA1, and some 440 for DPB1. An earlier analysis of approximately 500 of the donors applied high-throughput TCR beta sequencing to assess whether each TCR beta V gene segment acted as functional or pseudogenic. Of the roughly 400 genotyped donors, approximately 80% were placed in the genetic ancestry cluster associated with self-reported Caucasian donors. A later analysis re-analyzed previously published TCR beta repertoires from hundreds of donors and added high-resolution HLA genotyping to study TCR occurrence patterns. The study aimed to test whether cataloging public T cell receptors could reveal signatures of past pathogen exposure. All discovery cohort repertoires had been generated using a single sequencing platform. Donor age, sex, ethnicity and CMV serostatus were compiled together with the repertoire data. To predict cytomegalovirus infection status, the study combined high-throughput TCR immunosequencing, statistical association of individual TCRs with disease status, and machine learning. In addition to the first cohort of around 670 subjects, a separate validation cohort of 120 different subjects was used. Among a few hundred genotyped donors of the cohort, an average of around 240,000 unique TCR beta nucleotide sequences were sequenced per donor, 15% to 20% of them non-productive. The later analysis used no new phenotypic data to find candidate immune exposures, relying instead on TCR beta sequences and their occurrence across donors. The T cell repertoires of 670 or so subjects were profiled by immunosequencing and related to cytomegalovirus serostatus. Both class I and class II loci were covered by HLA typing, at four-digit resolution. In a later genetic analysis, genome-wide SNP genotypes for about 55% of the roughly 670 donors were used, and that subset was treated as a discovery cohort. An early release covering around 630 HLA-typed donors comprised about 300 gigabases of sequencing data and around 80 million unique TCR sequences.

The CDR3 sequence holds 15 residues, the cysteine and phenylalanine included. Here the CDR3 DNA is all that survives: 45 bases in frame from base 1. As encoded in the germline V gene, CDR1 is SGHRS while CDR2 is YFSETQ. V trim: 4 bases; J trim: 4 bases; unmatched bases: 6. Receptor libraries were prepared by the immunoSEQ multiplex PCR assay. A mixture of 60 forward primers for TCR Vbeta segments and 13 reverse primers for TCR Jbeta segments was used in the multiplex PCR. Amplification of the CDR3 region of rearranged TCR beta genes was performed with a multiplex PCR assay on genomic DNA. On the Illumina HiSeq System, the amplified TCR beta libraries were sequenced as 87-base-pair reads. On the authors' methods: A later analysis tallied around 87 million unique TCR beta chains across the 640 or so repertoires, and about 10 million of those chains were shared by two or more donors. Raw reads were error-corrected and collapsed into unique sequences with a nearest-neighbor algorithm that merged closely related sequences to remove PCR and sequencing errors. CDR3 sequences were aligned to IMGT reference sequences to assign V, D and J gene segments. Each retained sequence needed at least a six-nucleotide match to both a V gene segment and a J gene segment. A rearrangement counted as productive if the CDR3 had no stop codons and remained in frame with V and J, and every other rearrangement counted as non-productive. CDR3 was defined according to IMGT convention as the region running from the second conserved V-encoded cysteine to the conserved J-encoded phenylalanine. In an earlier analysis of more than 550 of the donors, sequences lacking an unambiguous match to a single V gene segment were excluded. In an earlier analysis of approximately 500 of the donors, a V segment was called functional when productive rearrangements were above 56.7%, and segregating when the standard deviation between donors exceeded 5%. To diagnose cytomegalovirus status from the catalog of TCR beta chain sequences, a statistical classification framework was built. In a later analysis, TCR nucleotide sequences were compared against IMGT/GENE-DB human TR gene sequences so that V and J genes could be assigned. Using the TCRdist pipeline, a later analysis assigned CDR3 sequences along with most-parsimonious VDJ recombination scenarios. In a later analysis, every TCR beta chain was defined by the combination of its CDR3 amino acid sequence and its V-gene family, and reads without a unique V-gene family were dropped. In a later analysis, 450 to 600 highly shared, low-generation-probability nucleotide sequences were removed to address suspected cross-contamination and a sequencing artifact. In a later analysis, a clonal expansion index for each public chain was calculated from normalized within-repertoire ranks of inferred template counts. In a later analysis, generation probabilities were computed using a VDJ recombination model fitted to out-of-frame rearrangements, and the results were checked against IGoR. Hypergeometric tests were used in a later analysis to score TCR-TCR, TCR-HLA and TCR-CMV co-occurrence, with a repertoire-size bias correction applied to the TCR pairs. In a later analysis, false discovery rates were estimated by permuting HLA or CMV assignments 20 times. In a later analysis, co-occurring TCRs were grouped with DBSCAN, and TCRdist sequence similarity was added when clustering was performed within HLA-allele-positive subsets. Co-occurrence clustering excluded repertoires with fewer than 30,000 or more than 120,000 public chains, plus five with anomalous nucleotide sharing. The table was pulled from immuneACCESS by TCRdb, which kept in-frame rearrangements only. Such tables lose some clones; where checked, under half of the loss comes from unresolved V genes, and the rest has no known cause. From that table come the V and J calls and clone size; the DNA was used to work out D and trimming. The sample has almost 90,000 clones on record, less than 85% of them singletons. The biggest ten clones account for 7.4% of the sample.

Paper-wide results and their limitations: Across donors, most TCR sequences were observed very rarely, whereas some public TCRs were present in many individuals. Some IMGT-functional V segments, including TRBV6-2 and TRBV6-3, could not be distinguished by the 87-base-pair reads and were therefore excluded. Compared with the 666-donor mean, donors in an Asian-associated ancestry cluster had fewer N-insertions in productive TCRs, according to a later genetic analysis. Because HLA typing was unavailable for some donors at each locus, only the typed subset was used in association tests. A later analysis found that HLA-associated TCR beta chains were more clonally expanded and had lower generation probabilities than equally common non-associated chains. A further reported finding was that TCR beta sequences accurately predicted the HLA-A and HLA-B alleles for most subjects in the first cohort. Strong co-occurrence of HLA alleles, especially DR and DQ, made assigning TCR associations to individual alleles difficult. Because counts were too low, seventeen rarely observed V segments, including chromosome 9 orphons, were excluded from the earlier analysis of some 540 of the donors. Immune exposure information for the cohort was limited to CMV serostatus. Sequencing depth was assumed to be roughly uniform across donors in the presence/absence analyses, though that assumption may not hold. Correlated functional status among segregating V segments might reflect linkage disequilibrium, but an unknown experimental factor could not be ruled out. The study listed 164 TCR beta chains as associated with cytomegalovirus. The sequencing pipeline was judged likely to have produced a cluster of highly shared sequence variants as a technical artifact. The classifier was reported to diagnose cytomegalovirus status with high specificity and sensitivity in both the original and validation cohorts. In vitro tests confirmed that a few of the cytomegalovirus-associated TCR beta chains recognize cytomegalovirus antigens. In an earlier analysis of some 550 of the donors, most TCR beta V segments were observed in productive rearrangements about 90% or about 30% of the time, broadly matching IMGT annotations. In a later analysis, about 17,000 TCR beta sequences were associated with specific HLA alleles at a false discovery rate of 0.05. V-gene and J-gene trimming of TCR beta chains was associated with a missense DCLRE1C variant in a later genetic analysis, and the association was replicated in an independent cohort. It was suggested by the authors that the approach could potentially be generalized to other disease states and immunological phenotypes. According to a later analysis, TCR association rates differed among HLA loci, with DRB1 alleles showing the most associated TCRs and HLA-C alleles showing the fewest. A later analysis reported that several top co-occurrence clusters appeared linked to parvovirus B19, influenza, CMV and Epstein-Barr virus. This cohort had only TCR beta chains sequenced, and the lack of alpha or paired-chain data limited which features could be detected. A later analysis found that most CMV-associated TCR beta chains appeared HLA-restricted, with HLA associations seemingly driven largely by CMV exposure.

In total, approximately 610 healthy bone marrow donors made up the cohort. At the time of sampling, every cohort member was nominally healthy, though immune exposures that went unrecorded were likely present. The donor tested CMV seropositive and was one of the 289 seropositive cohort members. Each donor provided a peripheral blood sample, and peripheral blood mononuclear cells were used for TCR beta sequencing. The Qiagen DNeasy Blood Extraction Kit was used to extract genomic DNA from the blood cell samples. The rearrangement combines TRBV5-1 with TRBJ2-1; 9 nucleotides in the junction match TRBD1. The origin of this receptor is a man aged 40-49 years in good health and CMV-seropositive. The material sequenced was PBMCs. The CDR3 region reads CASSQGTGTYNEQFF. The sequenced DNA: TGCGCCAGCAGCCAAGGGACAGGGACTTACAATGAGCAGTTCTTC.